This T cell receptor (beta chain) derives from a study of shared clonotypes between healthy human individuals. This CDR3 spans 13 amino acids. Study-wide points: A generally larger estimated richness was seen in naive subsets than in memory subsets.

Turning to this clone: The antigen is undetermined.

Adult donors, all healthy and HIV-negative, had no recent acute infections or vaccinations. Researchers ran the assay at a deep level. In the authors' methods: ImmunoSEQ output held junction-only sequences without quality scores, so filtering differed. Libraries were prepared by immunoSEQ multiplex PCR; TCRdb keeps only in-frame clonotypes and omits some of them. V and J calls and clone size are copied from that table; D and trimming were computed from the DNA. This sample has over a million clones, with roughly 74% found just once. This sequence originates from a man younger than 35 in good health. Some clones in this sample may be carry-over from other donors' samples. The rearrangement uses TRBV21-1 and TRBJ2-7; TRBD2 was called by the table and not checked on the DNA. TRBV21-1 is a known pseudogene. The sequenced sample was memory CD4+ T cells from PBMCs. The subset denotes: CD45RA-negative fraction. The CDR3 nucleotides are TGTGCCAGCTCTCCGGTCCTAATCTACGAGCAGTACTTC. It codes for CASSPVLIYEQYF.